The 21 T cell receptor beta chains presented below share a single source sample, sequenced in a study of lung T cells in sarcoidosis with Löfgren's syndrome. TCRdb reprocessed the reads with MiXCR, giving one entry per CDR3 protein. Here the sample spans roughly 63,000 distinct CDR3 sequences, 21% being singletons. The sample consisted of CD4+ T cells from PBMCs. The source of these receptors is a human donor with sarcoidosis (Löfgren's syndrome or another form), or a control subject (not recorded which).

At least ten counts were recorded for this clonotype. V usage is TRBV28 and J usage is TRBJ2-5; weak D call: TRBD2 (6 bases). Trimming left V 6 bases short and J 5 bases short, with 16 bases between. The CDR3 spans 14 residues. Germline V gene sequence: CDR1 MDHEN, CDR2 SYDVKM. The CDR3 spells CASRTHGTSETQYF. The CDR3 nucleotides read TGTGCCAGCAGAACCCACGGGACTTCCGAGACCCAGTACTTC.

Ten or more counts support this clonotype. The chain employs TRBV6-1 and TRBJ2-7, with 7 positions matching TRBD2. This CDR3 is built from 13 residues. Germline V gene sequence: CDR1 MNHNS, CDR2 SASEGT. With V trimmed by 5 bases and J by 2 bases, 3 bases remained unmatched. CDR3 nucleotides: TGTGCCAGCAGTAAAGGGAGGGCCTACGAGCAGTACTTC. Translation gives CASSKGRAYEQYF.

This clonotype has ten or more counts. The genes are TRBV20-1 and TRBJ2-3, with a weak D call TRBD2 (6 bases). V lost 5 bases to trimming and J lost 6 bases, with 27 bases between them. Germline lookup yields CDR1 DFQATT and CDR2 SNEGSKA (reference sequence). The CDR3 consists of 17 residues. The CDR3 is CSAPSLPGLLVADTQYF. CDR3 bases: TGCAGTGCTCCATCCCTTCCGGGACTCTTGGTCGCGGATACGCAGTATTTT.

About this clonotype: Without the conserved terminal phenylalanine or tryptophan, this CDR3 likely stems from a read error. This chain joins TRBV5-1 and TRBJ2-3; D gene ambiguous. The CDR3 has 12 residues. V dropped 4 bases and J dropped 6 bases, with 9 bases sitting between them. CDR1 is SGHRS and CDR2 is YFSETQ in the germline V gene. The CDR3 reads CASSLPGDTQYS. CDR3 DNA sequence: TGCGCCAGCAGCCTCCCCGGGGATACGCAGTATTCT.

The J gene is TRBJ2-7, the V gene TRBV6-5, with D possibly TRBD2 on 5 matching bases. CDR1 MNHEY and CDR2 SVGAGI come from the germline V gene. The CDR3 length is 13 residues. Written as DNA, the CDR3 is TGTGCCAGCGGTTACCAAATCGGGGACGAGCAGTACGTC. Encoded protein: CASGYQIGDEQYV.

As to this clonotype: A read error may be the cause here, since a much bigger clone is one base away. The rearrangement links TRBV6-2 or TRBV6-3 to TRBJ1-5, with 10 bases that match TRBD1. Germline loops: CDR1 MNHEY, CDR2 SVGEGT. CDR3 length: 14 amino acids. The CDR3 DNA reads as TGTGCCAGCAGAAGGACAGGGGGGGCTCAGCCCCGGCATTTT. The encoded protein is CASRRTGGAQPRHF.

The genes are TRBV12-3 or TRBV12-4 and TRBJ1-1, with D tentatively TRBD1 (6 bases). Trimming removed 6 bases from V and 2 bases from J, with 13 bases in between. The CDR3 has 14 amino acids. The CDR3 region is CASSSYRANTEAFF. The CDR3 coding sequence is TGTGCCAGCAGCTCTTACAGGGCCAACACTGAAGCTTTCTTT.

In this sample, this clonotype turned up many times. This chain connects TRBV20-1 to TRBJ1-1; 8 bases fit TRBD1. The germline V gene has CDR1 DFQATT and CDR2 SNEGSKA (reference sequence). This CDR3 is 15 amino acids long. The junction had 10 bases not matched to a gene; V was cut back by 0 bases and J by 7 bases. The CDR3 bases are TGCAGTGCTAGAGATCTCAGGGGGCTGAGGGATGAAGCTTTCTTT. This gives the protein CSARDLRGLRDEAFF.

This clonotype has a count of ten or more. The chain combines TRBV6-2 or TRBV6-3 with TRBJ2-5, with D possibly matching TRBD2 (5 bases). With 6 bases removed from V and 5 bases from J, the gap between germline ends came to 16 bases. This CDR3 is built from 14 residues. CDR1 is MNHEY, CDR2 SVGEGT, per germline. The CDR3 nucleotides are TGTGCCAGCAGCCGACGGGGAGCCGCTGAGACCCAGTACTTC. This gives the protein CASSRRGAAETQYF.

This chain uses TRBV12-3 or TRBV12-4 with TRBJ2-5; D might be TRBD1 (5 bases). This CDR3 is 13 amino acids long. Trimming removed 4 bases at V and 5 bases at J, with 11 bases between. CDR3 nucleotides: TGTGCCAGCAGTTCATGGGGCTTGGAGACCCAGTACTTC. Its translation: CASSSWGLETQYF.

Notes on this clonotype: The junction departs from the called germline gene at one end, perhaps through a read error. The chain employs TRBV6-1 and TRBJ1-5; 9 bases are shared with TRBD1. Germline CDR1 MNHNS, CDR2 SASEGT. The CDR3 covers 15 residues. CDR3 sequence reads: CAISDLGQGNQLQHF. As DNA, the CDR3 is TGTGCCATCAGTGACCTTGGACAGGGGAATCAGCTCCAGCATTTT.

This clonotype was seen more than once but under ten times. V and J are TRBV30 and TRBJ1-1; no clear D. The CDR3 is 14 amino acids. Trimming stripped 4 bases from V and 4 bases from J, with 16 bases between. Per the germline V gene, CDR1 is GTSNPN and CDR2 is SVGIG (reference sequence). CDR3 sequence: CAWNRVGPTTEAFF. In DNA form, the CDR3 reads TGTGCCTGGAATCGGGTAGGGCCGACCACTGAAGCTTTCTTT.

The V and J genes are TRBV28 and TRBJ1-2; a possible D gene is TRBD1 (5 bases). This CDR3 contains 15 residues. Deletions cut 3 bases from V and 9 bases from J, with 20 bases between. Germline CDR1 reads MDHEN; CDR2 reads SYDVKM. CDR3 sequence (DNA): TGTGCCAGCAGTTTTGAGTTCTCGGGGGTGGGAAGCTACACCTTC. Its translation is CASSFEFSGVGSYTF.

This clonotype was detected ten times or more. The DNA for the CDR3 is TGTGCCAGCAGTCGGACAGGGGTAGAGACCCAGTACTTC. As protein: CASSRTGVETQYF. The rearrangement joins TRBV6-2 or TRBV6-3 to TRBJ2-5; TRBD1 matches at 9 bases. Trimming at V came to 5 bases and at J to 4 bases, leaving 2 bases not matched to a gene. The CDR3 consists of 13 residues. From germline, CDR1 is MNHEY and CDR2 SVGEGT.

In the case of this clonotype: A much larger clone lies one base from this, so it may be a read error. The rearrangement links TRBV20-1 to TRBJ2-3, with TRBD2 matching over 9 bases. The ends lost 6 bases at V and 4 bases at J; junction bases unmatched: 11. CDR3 length: 15 residues. The germline V gene encodes CDR1 DFQATT and CDR2 SNEGSKA (reference sequence). The CDR3 DNA is TGCAGTGCCCTTGGACCAGCGGGAGGAGCAGATACGCAGTATTTT. This encodes CSALGPAGGADTQYF.

This clonotype was counted ten times or more. V and J are TRBV6-1 and TRBJ1-5; 7 bases are shared with TRBD1. The CDR3 extends over 13 amino acids. V trimming: 6 bases; J trimming: 7 bases; junction bases outside the gene matches: 6. Germline V gives CDR1 MNHNS, CDR2 SASEGT. The CDR3 DNA is TGTGCCAGCAGGACGACAGGGAACCAGCCCCAGCATTTT. This translates into CASRTTGNQPQHF.

This chain links TRBV2 with TRBJ2-5, with 10 bases fitting TRBD2. Germline trimming cut 5 bases from V and 5 bases from J; bases unmatched to any gene: 5. Germline V gene data show CDR1 as SNHLY and CDR2 as FYNNEI. This CDR3 is built from 14 residues. CDR3 in DNA: TGTGCCAGCAGTTGGACTAGCGGTATCGAGACCCAGTACTTC. The encoded protein is CASSWTSGIETQYF.

This clonotype was seen a handful of times. The chain couples TRBV5-1 to TRBJ2-4; D not resolved. Trimming cost V 4 bases and J 2 bases, with 10 bases left between them. CDR1 is SGHRS and CDR2 is YFSETQ in the germline V gene. This CDR3 is 14 amino acids long. This chain's CDR3 is CASSMDSSKNIQYF. Here the CDR3 DNA reads TGCGCCAGCAGCATGGATTCGTCCAAAAACATTCAGTACTTC.

This clonotype was counted a few times. The gene calls are TRBV12-3 or TRBV12-4 and TRBJ2-4; a weak D match, TRBD1 (6 bases). V gave up 1 base and J gave up 1 base, with 14 bases separating them. The CDR3 covers 17 residues. The CDR3 loop reads CASSLVPSTGAKNIQYF. The CDR3 bases are TGTGCCAGCAGTTTAGTTCCATCCACAGGGGCCAAAAACATTCAGTACTTC.

The V call is TRBV29-1, the J call TRBJ2-7; TRBD1 might be the D (5 bases). This CDR3 is 15 amino acids long. CDR1 SQVTM and CDR2 ANQGSEA come from the germline V gene. Trimming left V 5 bases short and J 1 base short, with 18 bases between. CDR3 in amino acids: CSVLKLKGLSYEQYF. The CDR3 coding sequence is TGCAGCGTTCTGAAGTTGAAGGGGTTATCCTACGAGCAGTACTTC.

This clonotype came up a few times. An end of the junction differs from the germline gene, which may be a read error. This chain connects TRBV7-2 to TRBJ1-1; D is uncertain. Germline V gene lookup returns CDR1 SGHTA and CDR2 FQGNSA. There are 15 residues in the CDR3. The CDR3 DNA is TGTGCCAGCAGCTTTGGTCCAGTCCCGAACACTGAAGTTTTCTTT. Translating it yields CASSFGPVPNTEVFF.